This paragraph covers one T cell receptor beta chain sequence. What it binds is unknown. Data came from immunoSEQ multiplex PCR; TCRdb stores just in-frame clones and leaves some out. The repertoire holds fewer than 50,000 clones, with 78% as singletons. Regarding time point: cycle 4 day 1 (C4D1), after around six weeks of nivolumab. Autologous stem cell transplantation was followed by relapse in every patient, and brentuximab vedotin exposure varied. This sample was included in a study of PD-1 blockade in classical Hodgkin lymphoma. Overall study results and limits: At C4D1, TCR diversity had climbed significantly for CD4+ cells, though not for CD8+ cells.

Germline values: CDR1 SEHNR, CDR2 FQNEAQ (reference sequence). J gave up 5 bases and V 1 base, and 8 bases lay outside the gene matches. CDR3 size: 16 residues. Here the sequenced sample was peripheral blood mononuclear cells (PBMCs), taken before the fourth cycle of nivolumab. The rearrangement joins TRBV7-9 to TRBJ2-5; 9 nucleotides match TRBD1. This clonotype originated in a human donor with classical Hodgkin lymphoma. The CDR3 loop reads CASSLDPGQGLETQYF. As DNA, the CDR3 is TGTGCCAGCAGCTTAGACCCGGGACAGGGTTTGGAGACCCAGTACTTC.